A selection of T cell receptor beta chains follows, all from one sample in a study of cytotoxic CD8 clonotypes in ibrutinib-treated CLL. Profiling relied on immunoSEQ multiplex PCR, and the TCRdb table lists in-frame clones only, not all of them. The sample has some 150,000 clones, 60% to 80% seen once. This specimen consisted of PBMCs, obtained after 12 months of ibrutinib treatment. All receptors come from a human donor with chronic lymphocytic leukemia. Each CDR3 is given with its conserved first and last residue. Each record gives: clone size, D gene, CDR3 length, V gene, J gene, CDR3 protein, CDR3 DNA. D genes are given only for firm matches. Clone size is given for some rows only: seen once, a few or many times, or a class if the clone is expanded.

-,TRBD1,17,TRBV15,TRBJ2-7,CATSHNRGVGVRYEQYF,TGTGCCACCAGCCACAACAGGGGTGTTGGCGTCCGCTACGAGCAGTACTTC
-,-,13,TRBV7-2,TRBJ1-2,CASSLQGGDGYTF,TGTGCCAGCAGCTTACAGGGAGGAGATGGCTACACCTTC
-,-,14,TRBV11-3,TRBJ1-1,CASSLLALNTEAFF,TGTGCCAGCAGCTTACTAGCTCTGAACACTGAAGCTTTCTTT
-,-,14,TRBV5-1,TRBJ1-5,CASSFQGDGQPQHF,TGCGCCAGCAGCTTCCAAGGGGACGGACAGCCCCAGCATTTT
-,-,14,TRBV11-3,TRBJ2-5,CASSLGPSAETQYF,TGTGCCAGCAGCTTAGGTCCTAGCGCAGAGACCCAGTACTTC
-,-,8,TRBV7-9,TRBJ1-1,CASSPVIF,TGTGCCAGCAGCCCCGTGATCTTT
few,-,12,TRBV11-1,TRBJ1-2,CASSLAGDGYTF,TGTGCCAGCAGCTTAGCGGGGGATGGCTACACCTTC
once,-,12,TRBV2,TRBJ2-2,CASGRPRGELFF,TGTGCCAGCGGTAGACCAAGGGGGGAGCTGTTTTTT
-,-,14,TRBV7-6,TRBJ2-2,CASSLEAGTGELFF,TGTGCCAGCAGCTTAGAGGCAGGCACCGGGGAGCTGTTTTTT
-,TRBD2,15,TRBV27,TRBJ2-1,CASSPTSGNYNEQFF,TGTGCCAGCAGTCCGACTAGCGGGAACTACAATGAGCAGTTCTTC
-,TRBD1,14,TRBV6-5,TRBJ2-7,CASSYEQGAYEQYF,TGTGCCAGCAGTTACGAACAGGGGGCCTACGAGCAGTACTTC
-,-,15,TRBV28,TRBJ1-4,CASSFSAGAVEKLFF,TGTGCCAGCAGTTTCTCTGCAGGGGCGGTTGAAAAACTGTTTTTT
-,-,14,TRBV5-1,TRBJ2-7,CASSLGTETYEQYF,TGCGCCAGCAGCTTGGGGACAGAAACCTACGAGCAGTACTTC
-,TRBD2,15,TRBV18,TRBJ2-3,CASSPTSGGPDTQYF,TGTGCCAGCTCACCGACTAGCGGGGGCCCGGATACGCAGTATTTT
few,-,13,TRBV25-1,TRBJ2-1,CASSFSAYNEQFF,TGTGCCAGCAGTTTCTCAGCTTACAATGAGCAGTTCTTC
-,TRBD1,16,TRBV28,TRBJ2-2,CASSLIPGTATGELFF,TGTGCCAGCAGTCTCATCCCCGGGACAGCGACCGGGGAGCTGTTTTTT
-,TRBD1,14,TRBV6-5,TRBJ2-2,CASRGQGNTGELFF,TGTGCCAGCAGGGGACAGGGGAACACCGGGGAGCTGTTTTTT
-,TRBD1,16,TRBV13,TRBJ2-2,CASSFPGQGSTGELFF,TGTGCCAGCAGCTTTCCGGGACAGGGGAGCACCGGGGAGCTGTTTTTT
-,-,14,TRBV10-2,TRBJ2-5,CASNAGSHQETQYF,TGCGCCAGCAACGCGGGCAGCCACCAAGAGACCCAGTACTTC
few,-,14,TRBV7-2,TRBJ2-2,CASSPQVNTGELFF,TGTGCCAGCAGTCCACAGGTTAACACCGGGGAGCTGTTTTTT
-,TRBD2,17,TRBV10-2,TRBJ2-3,CASKPWVAGGVTDTQYF,TGCGCCAGCAAACCTTGGGTAGCGGGGGGGGTGACAGATACGCAGTATTTT
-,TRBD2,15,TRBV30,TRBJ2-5,CAWSVRLAGLETQYF,TGTGCCTGGAGTGTACGCCTAGCGGGACTGGAGACCCAGTACTTC
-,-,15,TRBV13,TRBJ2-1,CASSPSGLSYNEQFF,TGTGCCAGCAGCCCAAGTGGGCTATCCTACAATGAGCAGTTCTTC
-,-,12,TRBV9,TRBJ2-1,CASSVGTAEQFF,TGTGCCAGCAGCGTAGGGACAGCTGAGCAGTTCTTC
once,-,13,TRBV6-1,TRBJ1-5,CASRMDTPRPQHF,TGTGCCAGCAGGATGGACACCCCGCGCCCCCAGCATTTT
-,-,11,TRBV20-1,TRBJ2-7,CSAGETYEQYF,TGCAGTGCTGGAGAAACTTACGAGCAGTACTTC
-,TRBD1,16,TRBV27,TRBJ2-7,CASSLYTGDKAYEQYF,TGTGCCAGCAGTTTATATACAGGGGATAAGGCCTACGAGCAGTACTTC
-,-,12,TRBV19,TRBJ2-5,CASSIRGETQYF,TGTGCCAGTAGTATCCGGGGAGAGACCCAGTACTTC
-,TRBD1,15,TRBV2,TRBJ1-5,CASSVTGGVNQPQHF,TGTGCCAGCAGCGTGACAGGGGGCGTCAATCAGCCCCAGCATTTT
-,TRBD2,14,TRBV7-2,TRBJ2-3,CASGLLPSTDTQYF,TGTGCCTCGGGACTACTCCCTAGCACAGATACGCAGTATTTT
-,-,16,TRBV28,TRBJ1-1,CASSSPSTAGNTEAFF,TGTGCCAGCAGTTCTCCATCGACGGCGGGGAACACTGAAGCTTTCTTT
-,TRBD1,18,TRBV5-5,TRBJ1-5,CASSGALRTGIMGQPQHF,TGTGCCAGCAGCGGTGCTCTTCGGACAGGGATTATGGGTCAGCCCCAGCATTTT
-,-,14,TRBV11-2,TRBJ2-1,CASSLGRGANEQFF,TGTGCCAGCTCCCTCGGAAGGGGGGCGAATGAGCAGTTCTTC
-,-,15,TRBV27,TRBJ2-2,CASSLAGTVSGELFF,TGTGCCAGCAGTTTGGCCGGGACGGTATCCGGGGAGCTGTTTTTT
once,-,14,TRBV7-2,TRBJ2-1,CASSQRSSYNEQFF,TGTGCCAGCAGCCAGCGAAGCTCCTACAATGAGCAGTTCTTC
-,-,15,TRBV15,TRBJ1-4,CATSRDRGAGEKLFF,TGTGCCACCAGCAGAGATCGGGGGGCTGGGGAAAAACTGTTTTTT
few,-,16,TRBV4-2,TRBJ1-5,CASSQATGHSNQPQHF,TGTGCCAGCAGCCAAGCTACGGGACATAGCAATCAGCCCCAGCATTTT
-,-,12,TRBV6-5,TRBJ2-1,CASSSRYNEQFF,TGTGCCAGCAGTTCCCGGTACAATGAGCAGTTCTTC
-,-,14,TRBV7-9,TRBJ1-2,CASVPPGASYGYTF,TGTGCCAGCGTCCCGCCGGGGGCGAGCTATGGCTACACCTTC
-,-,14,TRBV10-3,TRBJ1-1,CAISESKGFVEAFF,TGTGCCATCAGTGAGTCTAAGGGTTTCGTGGAGGCTTTCTTT
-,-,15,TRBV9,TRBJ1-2,CASSVEGTGFLSYTF,TGTGCCAGCAGCGTAGAAGGGACGGGCTTCCTGAGCTACACCTTC
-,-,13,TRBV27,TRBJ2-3,CASSRGLGDTQYF,TGTGCCAGCAGTCGGGGGCTGGGGGATACGCAGTATTTT
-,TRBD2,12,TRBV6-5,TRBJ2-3,CASSPSSGAQYF,TGTGCCAGCAGTCCCTCTAGCGGGGCGCAGTATTTT
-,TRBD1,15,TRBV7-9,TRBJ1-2,CASTPTPGDRYGYTF,TGTGCCAGCACGCCTACCCCCGGGGACAGATATGGCTACACCTTC
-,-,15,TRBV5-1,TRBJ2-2,CASSSSSFYTGELFF,TGCGCCAGCAGCTCATCGAGTTTCTACACCGGGGAGCTGTTTTTT
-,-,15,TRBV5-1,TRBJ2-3,CASSLGEWATDTQYF,TGCGCCAGCAGCTTGGGGGAGTGGGCCACAGATACGCAGTATTTT
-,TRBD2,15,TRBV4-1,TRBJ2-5,CASSLTSGSMETQYF,TGCGCCAGCAGTCTCACTAGCGGGAGTATGGAGACCCAGTACTTC
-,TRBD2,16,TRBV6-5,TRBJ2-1,CASSYRLAGALDEQFF,TGTGCCAGCAGTTACAGGCTAGCGGGAGCGTTGGATGAGCAGTTCTTC
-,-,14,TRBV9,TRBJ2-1,CASSVDRALNEQFF,TGTGCCAGCAGCGTAGATAGGGCGCTCAATGAGCAGTTCTTC
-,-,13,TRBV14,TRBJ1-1,CASSQGPWAEAFF,TGTGCCAGCAGCCAAGGTCCCTGGGCTGAAGCTTTCTTT
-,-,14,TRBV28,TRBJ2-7,CASREISGTYEQYF,TGTGCCAGCAGAGAAATTAGCGGAACCTACGAGCAGTACTTC
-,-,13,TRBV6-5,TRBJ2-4,CASGSDSKNIQYF,TGTGCCAGCGGTAGCGACTCCAAAAACATTCAGTACTTC
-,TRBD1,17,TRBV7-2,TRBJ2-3,CASSLAGQGAGTDTQYF,TGTGCCAGCAGCTTAGCAGGTCAGGGGGCCGGCACAGATACGCAGTATTTT
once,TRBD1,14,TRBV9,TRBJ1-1,CASSGGGENTEAFF,TGTGCCAGCAGCGGAGGGGGCGAGAACACTGAAGCTTTCTTT
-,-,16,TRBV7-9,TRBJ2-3,CASSLDWGDYTDTQYF,TGTGCCAGCAGCTTAGATTGGGGCGACTACACAGATACGCAGTATTTT
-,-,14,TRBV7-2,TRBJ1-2,CASSLVASDYGYTF,TGTGCCAGCAGCTTAGTCGCGTCTGACTATGGCTACACCTTC